This is a list of T cell receptor beta chains from one sample in a study of blood T cell repertoires in COVID-19. TCRdb's table, derived via immunoSEQ multiplex PCR, lists solely in-frame clones and lacks some. In the table there are some 200,000 clones, approximately 90% of which are singletons. Sequencing was performed on peripheral blood. The receptors come from a man at least 80 years old with acute or convalescent COVID-19. The conserved cysteine and the conserved F or W are not part of the CDR3 here.

>TRBJ2-3|TRBV19
ASSPLGVQSTDTQY
>TRBJ2-5|TRBV7-2
ASSLTGNQETQY
>TRBJ1-1|TRBV30
AWSVGGAGAF
>TRBJ2-1|TRBV18
ASSRQQGLSYNEQF
>TRBJ1-2|TRBV5-6
ASSGTGTGKKIYGYT
>TRBJ1-3|TRBV19
ASSIPAGSSGNTIY
>TRBJ2-1|TRBV2
AARAEKGGNSYNEQF
>TRBJ1-1|TRBV29-1
SVEEGLPREAF
>TRBJ1-3|TRBV5-1
ASRPPGSGNTIY
>TRBJ2-1|TRBV19
ASSILGAMGNEQF
>TRBJ1-3|TRBV27
ASSSTGTGIFSGNTIY
>TRBJ2-3|TRBV27
ASKRQGAEDTQY
>TRBJ2-7|TRBV12-2
ASRTDRGLGSSYEQY
>TRBJ2-5|TRBV3-1/TRBV3-2
ASSQAGVETQY
>TRBJ2-2|TRBV6-4
ASTRGPANTGELF
>TRBJ2-3|TRBV5-6
ASSLIADNTDTQY
>TRBJ2-5|TRBV18
ASSPIQETQY
>TRBJ2-1|TRBV3-1/TRBV3-2
ASSQVKTSGSEQF
>TRBJ1-6|TRBV2
ASSDRGGTGDNSPLH
>TRBJ2-4|TRBV7-2
ASSPRTSGVAKNIQY
>TRBJ1-2|TRBV14
ASSPNFYGYT
>TRBJ1-6|TRBV27
ASSLSTLTGSPLH
>TRBJ2-5|TRBV29-1
SILAYETQY
>TRBJ2-5|TRBV2
ASSKGEISPTQY
>TRBJ2-3|TRBV13
ASSYGQGKTDTQY
>TRBJ2-4|TRBV5-1
ASSQSQGVGTKNIQY
>TRBJ1-1|TRBV24-1
ATSDLEGAGDTEAF
>TRBJ1-1|TRBV6-2/TRBV6-3
ASSYMDRGHTEAF
>TRBJ1-6|TRBV27
ASSFGERSPLH
>TRBJ1-5|TRBV7-2
ASSPGGLSNQPQH
>TRBJ2-5|TRBV7-2
ASSGQGGETQY
>TRBJ2-2|TRBV28
ASSSPAGGTGELF
>TRBJ1-5|TRBV30
AWRNPGAPQH
>TRBJ2-7|TRBV21-1
ASSKVRGPPYEQY
>TRBJ1-2|TRBV27
ASSATGNYGYT
>TRBJ2-1|TRBV29-1
SVVLPLLAGGEQF
>TRBJ2-7|TRBV27
ASSFRDTTYEQY
>TRBJ2-1|TRBV6-5
ASSRRDRVFNEQF
>TRBJ2-1|TRBV14
ASSLRSGTQGLAGRGNEQF
>TRBJ1-2|TRBV7-2
ASSLYAGDYGYT
>TRBJ1-5|TRBV6-6
ASSHRGQPQH
>TRBJ1-2|TRBV19
ASTTDSPYGYT
>TRBJ2-1|TRBV11-2
ASRLTSDSYNEQF
>TRBJ2-7|TRBV19
ASSITGTGHNEQY
>TRBJ1-2|TRBV12-3/TRBV12-4
ASRNRGSGYT
>TRBJ1-1|TRBV7-2
ASSQSLMNTEAF
>TRBJ1-2|TRBV12-3/TRBV12-4
ASRSRGIHGYT
>TRBJ2-1|TRBV11-3
ASSLDSQGWNEQF
>TRBJ2-3|TRBV19
ASSLQGNTQY
>TRBJ1-3|TRBV7-3
ASSLGAGNTIY
>TRBJ2-2|TRBV7-2
ASSLDAGGFTGELF
>TRBJ1-2|TRBV19
ASSKGLGGAPGMGGYT
>TRBJ2-1|TRBV11-2
ASRITSGLHNEQF